This T cell receptor beta chain appears in the sequencing data of a study of shared clonotypes between healthy human individuals. Overall study: Each donor's CD4 naive and CD4 memory cells filled three plates apiece, CD8 naive two, and CD8 memory one.

Study findings and constraints: The researchers took only blood, and tissue repertoires probably look different. Clonotype sharing levels among donors were expected to vary with sequencing depth.

TCRdb's copy holds only in-frame clones and misses some; the assay was immunoSEQ multiplex PCR. Of 650,000 to 700,000 clones in the sample, about 92% were seen once. CCR7-negative CD45RA+ TemRA cells were pooled with CD45RO+ cells for CD8 memory. About this clone itself: As yet, its antigen is unknown.

This clonotype was sampled from a man aged 18-30 years in good health. Some clones in this sample may be carry-over from other donors' samples. Input material: memory CD8+ T cells from PBMCs. Sample subset: CD45RO+ cells pooled with CCR7-negative TemRA cells.

The CDR3: CATSREGLASYEQYF. The CDR3, as DNA: TGTGCCACCAGCAGGGAAGGGCTAGCATCCTACGAGCAGTACTTC. The chain combines TRBV15 with TRBJ2-7, with a weak D call TRBD2 (5 bases). CDR3 length: 15 amino acids. Germline values: CDR1 LNHNV, CDR2 YYDKDF (reference sequence). V lost 3 bases and J 1 base, leaving 13 bases between the germline ends.